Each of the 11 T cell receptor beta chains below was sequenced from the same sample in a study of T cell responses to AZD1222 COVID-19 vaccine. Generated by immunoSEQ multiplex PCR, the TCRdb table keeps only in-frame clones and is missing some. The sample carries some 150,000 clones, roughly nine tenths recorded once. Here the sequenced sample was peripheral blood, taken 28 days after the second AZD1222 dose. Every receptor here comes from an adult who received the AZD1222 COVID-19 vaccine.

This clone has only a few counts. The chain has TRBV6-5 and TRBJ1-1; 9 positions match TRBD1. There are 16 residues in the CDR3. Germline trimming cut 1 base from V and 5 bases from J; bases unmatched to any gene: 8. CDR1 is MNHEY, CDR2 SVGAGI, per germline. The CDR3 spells CASSYFLGQGGTEAFF. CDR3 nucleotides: TGTGCCAGCAGTTACTTTTTGGGACAGGGAGGGACTGAAGCTTTCTTT.

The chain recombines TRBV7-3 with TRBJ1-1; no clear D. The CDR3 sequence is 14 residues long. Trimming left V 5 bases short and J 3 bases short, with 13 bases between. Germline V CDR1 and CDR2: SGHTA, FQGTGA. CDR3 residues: CASSPTGYDTEAFF. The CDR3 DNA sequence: TGTGCCAGCAGCCCTACCGGATACGACACTGAAGCTTTCTTT. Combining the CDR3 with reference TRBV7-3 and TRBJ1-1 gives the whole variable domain GAGVSQTPSNKVTEKGKYVELRCDPISGHTALYWYRQSLGQGPEFLIYFQGTGAADDSGLPNDRFFAVRPEGSVSTLKIQRTERGDSAVYLCASSPTGYDTEAFFGQGTRLTVV.

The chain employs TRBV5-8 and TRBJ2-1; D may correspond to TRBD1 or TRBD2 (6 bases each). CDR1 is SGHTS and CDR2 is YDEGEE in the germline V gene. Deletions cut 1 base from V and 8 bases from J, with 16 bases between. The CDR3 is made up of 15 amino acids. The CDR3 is CASSLSSGAGDEQFF. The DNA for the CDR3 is TGTGCCAGCAGCTTGTCGTCGGGAGCAGGGGATGAGCAGTTCTTC.

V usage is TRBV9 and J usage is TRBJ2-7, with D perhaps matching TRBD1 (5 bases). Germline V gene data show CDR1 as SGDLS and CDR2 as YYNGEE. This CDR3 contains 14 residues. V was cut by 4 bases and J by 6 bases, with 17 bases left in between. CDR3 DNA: TGTGCCAGCAGCTCCGATGGGGCCGCCTTCGAGCAGTACTTC. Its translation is CASSSDGAAFEQYF. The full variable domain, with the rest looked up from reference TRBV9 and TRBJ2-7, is DSGVTQTPKHLITATGQRVTLRCSPRSGDLSVYWYQQSLDQGLQFLIQYYNGEERAKGNILERFSAQQFPDLHSELNLSSLELGDSALYFCASSSDGAAFEQYFGPGTRLTVT.

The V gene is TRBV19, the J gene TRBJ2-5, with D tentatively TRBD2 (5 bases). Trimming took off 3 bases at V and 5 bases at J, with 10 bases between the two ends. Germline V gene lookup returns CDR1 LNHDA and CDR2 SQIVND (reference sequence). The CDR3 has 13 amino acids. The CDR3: CASSITPGETQYF. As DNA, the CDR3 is TGTGCCAGTAGTATTACCCCGGGGGAGACCCAGTACTTC.

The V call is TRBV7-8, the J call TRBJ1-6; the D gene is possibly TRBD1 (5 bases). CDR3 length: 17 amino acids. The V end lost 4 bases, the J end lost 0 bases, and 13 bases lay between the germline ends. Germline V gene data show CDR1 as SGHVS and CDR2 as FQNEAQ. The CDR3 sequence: CASSSPGPSSYNSPLHF. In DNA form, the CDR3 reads TGTGCCAGCAGCTCCCCGGGACCGAGCTCCTATAATTCACCCCTCCACTTT.

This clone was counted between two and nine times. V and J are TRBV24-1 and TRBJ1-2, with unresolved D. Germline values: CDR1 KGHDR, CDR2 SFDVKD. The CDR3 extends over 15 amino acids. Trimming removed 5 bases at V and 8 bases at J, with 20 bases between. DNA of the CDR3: TGTGCCACCAGTGCGGCTCAACCGGCCGTATCCGGCTACACCTTC. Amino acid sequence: CATSAAQPAVSGYTF.

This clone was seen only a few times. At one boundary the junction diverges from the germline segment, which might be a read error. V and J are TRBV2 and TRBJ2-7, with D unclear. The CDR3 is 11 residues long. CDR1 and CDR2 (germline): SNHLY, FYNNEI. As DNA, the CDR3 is TGTGCCAGCAGTTACTCCCACGAGCAGTACTTC. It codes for CASSYSHEQYF.

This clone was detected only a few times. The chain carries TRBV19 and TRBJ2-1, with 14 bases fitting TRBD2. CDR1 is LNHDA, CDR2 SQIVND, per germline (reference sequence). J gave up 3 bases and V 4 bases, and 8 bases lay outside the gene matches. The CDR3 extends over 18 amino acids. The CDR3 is CASSKGLAGAPNYNEQFF. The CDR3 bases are TGTGCCAGTAGTAAGGGACTAGCGGGAGCACCCAACTACAATGAGCAGTTCTTC.

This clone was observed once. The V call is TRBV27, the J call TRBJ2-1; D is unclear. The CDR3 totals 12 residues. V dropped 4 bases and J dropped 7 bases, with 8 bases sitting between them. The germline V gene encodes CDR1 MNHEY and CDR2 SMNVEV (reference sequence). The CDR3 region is CASSYLGNEQFF. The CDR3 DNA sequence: TGTGCCAGCAGTTATCTTGGGAATGAGCAGTTCTTC.

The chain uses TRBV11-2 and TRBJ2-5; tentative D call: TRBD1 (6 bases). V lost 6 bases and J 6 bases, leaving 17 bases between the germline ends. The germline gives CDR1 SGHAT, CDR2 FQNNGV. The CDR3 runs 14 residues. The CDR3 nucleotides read TGTGCCAGCAGTATAGACCAGGGGTGGAAGACCCAGTACTTC. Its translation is CASSIDQGWKTQYF.